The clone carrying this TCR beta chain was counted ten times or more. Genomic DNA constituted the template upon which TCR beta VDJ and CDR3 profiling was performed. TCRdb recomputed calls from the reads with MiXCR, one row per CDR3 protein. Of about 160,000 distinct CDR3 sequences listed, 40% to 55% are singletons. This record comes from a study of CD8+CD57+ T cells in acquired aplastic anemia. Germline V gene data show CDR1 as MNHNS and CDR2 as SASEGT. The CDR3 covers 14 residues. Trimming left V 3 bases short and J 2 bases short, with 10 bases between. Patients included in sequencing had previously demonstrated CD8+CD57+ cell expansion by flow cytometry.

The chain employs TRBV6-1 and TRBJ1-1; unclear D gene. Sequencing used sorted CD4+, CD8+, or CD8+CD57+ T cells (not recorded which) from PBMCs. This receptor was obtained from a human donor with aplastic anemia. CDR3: CASSDRSRNTEAFF. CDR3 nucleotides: TGTGCCAGCAGTGATCGATCGAGAAACACTGAAGCTTTCTTT.